This paragraph reports one T cell receptor beta chain. Its antigen remains unidentified. Germline V gives CDR1 SGHTA, CDR2 FQGNSA. CDR3 length: 13 amino acids. Trimming took off 1 base at V and 5 bases at J, with 8 bases between the two ends. This entry belongs to a study of graft-versus-host responses after intestinal transplantation. Study as a whole: All recipients were transplanted with multivisceral, liver-intestinal, or isolated intestinal grafts. The recipients all started with anti-thymocyte globulin induction and then took tacrolimus and steroids for 2 to 3 years.

Intraepithelial lymphocytes and lamina propria lymphocytes were released through processing of graft tissue. The protocol was immunoSEQ multiplex PCR, while the TCRdb copy is restricted to in-frame clones and leaves out a portion. The data hold almost 30,000 clones, with over 60% observed a single time. Study outcomes and limitations: Some patients had graft-donor T cell macrochimerism, and their allografts showed high graft-versus-host to host-versus-graft clonal ratios. Detected in recipient marrow were GvH clones, some of which were first observed in ileum or blood.

The sequence came from a human patient who received an intestinal transplant, so some T cells may come from the graft donor. The chain recombines TRBV7-2 with TRBJ2-5; D call uncertain. The sequences come from ileum tissue, collected 98 days after intestinal transplantation. The CDR3 DNA is TGTGCCAGCAGCTTAGGTCTTTTGGAGACCCAGTACTTC. Translated, it gives CASSLGLLETQYF. Full variable domain (rest looked up from reference TRBV7-2 and TRBJ2-5): GAGVSQSPSNKVTEKGKDVELRCDPISGHTALYWYRQSLGQGLEFLIYFQGNSAPDKSGLPSDRFSAERTGGSVSTLTIQRTQQEDSAVYLCASSLGLLETQYFGPGTRLLVL.